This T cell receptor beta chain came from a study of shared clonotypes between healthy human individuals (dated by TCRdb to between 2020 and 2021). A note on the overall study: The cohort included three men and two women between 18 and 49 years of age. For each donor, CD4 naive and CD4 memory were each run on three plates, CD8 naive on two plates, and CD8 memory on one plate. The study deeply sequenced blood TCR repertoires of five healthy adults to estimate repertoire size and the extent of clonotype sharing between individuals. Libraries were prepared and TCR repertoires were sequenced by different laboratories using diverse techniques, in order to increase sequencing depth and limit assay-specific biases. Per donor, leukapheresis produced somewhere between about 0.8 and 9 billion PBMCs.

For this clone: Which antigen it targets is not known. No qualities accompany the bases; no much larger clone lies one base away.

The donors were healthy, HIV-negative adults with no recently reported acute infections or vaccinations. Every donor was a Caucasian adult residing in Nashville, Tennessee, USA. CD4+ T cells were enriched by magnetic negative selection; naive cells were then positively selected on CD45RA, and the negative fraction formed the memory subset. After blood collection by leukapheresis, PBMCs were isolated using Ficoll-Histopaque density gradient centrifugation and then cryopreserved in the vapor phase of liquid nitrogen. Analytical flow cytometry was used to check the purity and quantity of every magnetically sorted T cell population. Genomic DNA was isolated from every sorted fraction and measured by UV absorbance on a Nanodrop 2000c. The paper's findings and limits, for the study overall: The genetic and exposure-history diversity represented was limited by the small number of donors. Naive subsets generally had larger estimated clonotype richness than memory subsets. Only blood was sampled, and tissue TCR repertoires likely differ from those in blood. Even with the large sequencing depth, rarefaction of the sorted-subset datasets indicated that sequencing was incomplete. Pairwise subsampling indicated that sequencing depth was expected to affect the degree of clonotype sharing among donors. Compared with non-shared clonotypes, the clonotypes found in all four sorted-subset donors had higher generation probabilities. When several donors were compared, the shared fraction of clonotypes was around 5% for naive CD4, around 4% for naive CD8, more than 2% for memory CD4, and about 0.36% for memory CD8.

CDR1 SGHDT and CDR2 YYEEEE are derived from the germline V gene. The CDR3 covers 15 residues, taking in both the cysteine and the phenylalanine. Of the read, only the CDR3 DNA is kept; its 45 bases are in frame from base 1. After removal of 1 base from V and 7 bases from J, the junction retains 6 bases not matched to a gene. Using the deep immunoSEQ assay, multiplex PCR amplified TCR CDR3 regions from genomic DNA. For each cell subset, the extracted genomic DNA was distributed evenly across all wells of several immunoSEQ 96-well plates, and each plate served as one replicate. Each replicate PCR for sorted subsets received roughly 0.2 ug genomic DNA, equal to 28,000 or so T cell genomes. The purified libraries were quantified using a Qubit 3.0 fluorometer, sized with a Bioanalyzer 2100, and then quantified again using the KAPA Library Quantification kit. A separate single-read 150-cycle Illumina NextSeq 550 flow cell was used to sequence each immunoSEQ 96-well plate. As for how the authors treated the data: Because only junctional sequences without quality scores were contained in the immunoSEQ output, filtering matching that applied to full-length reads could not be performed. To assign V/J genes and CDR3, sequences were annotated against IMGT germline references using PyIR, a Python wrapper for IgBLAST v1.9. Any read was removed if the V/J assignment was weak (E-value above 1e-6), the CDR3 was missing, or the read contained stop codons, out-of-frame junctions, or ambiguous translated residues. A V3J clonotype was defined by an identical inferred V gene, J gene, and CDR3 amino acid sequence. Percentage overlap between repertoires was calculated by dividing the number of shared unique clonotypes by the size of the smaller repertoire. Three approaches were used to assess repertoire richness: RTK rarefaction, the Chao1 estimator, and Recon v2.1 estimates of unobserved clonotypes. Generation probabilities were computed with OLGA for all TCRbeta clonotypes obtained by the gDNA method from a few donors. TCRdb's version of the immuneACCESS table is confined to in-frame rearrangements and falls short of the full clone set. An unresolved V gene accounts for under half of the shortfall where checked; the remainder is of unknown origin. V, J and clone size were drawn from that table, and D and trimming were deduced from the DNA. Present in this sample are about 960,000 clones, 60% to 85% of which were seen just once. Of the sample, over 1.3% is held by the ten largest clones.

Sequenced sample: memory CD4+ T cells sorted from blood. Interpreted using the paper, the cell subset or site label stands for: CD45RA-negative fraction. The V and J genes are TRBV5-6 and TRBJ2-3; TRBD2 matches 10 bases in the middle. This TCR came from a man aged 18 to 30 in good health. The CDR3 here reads CASSLRSGGVNTQYF. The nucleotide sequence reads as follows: TGTGCCAGCAGCTTGAGGAGCGGGGGGGTAAATACGCAGTATTTT.